This T cell receptor (beta chain) was observed in a study of cytomegalovirus exposure and HLA in healthy donors. Study-level findings and limits: Specific recognition of CMV antigens was confirmed in vitro for a few chains (all CMV-associated). Many donors carried some public TCRs, although rarity characterized most TCR sequences.

Generated by immunoSEQ multiplex PCR, the TCRdb table keeps only in-frame clones and is missing some. The sample consists of around 300,000 clones, roughly 86% of them appearing once. This CDR3 contains 15 residues. V trimming: 1 base; J trimming: 4 bases; junction bases outside the gene matches: 4. In germline, CDR1 is LNHDA, CDR2 SQIVND (reference sequence). The donors were part of the roughly 120-subject validation cohort, which stood apart from the roughly 670-subject first cohort. Remarks on this clone: Its matching antigen is unknown.

The rearrangement links TRBV19 to TRBJ1-2; 9 bases are a match to TRBD1. Sequenced material: PBMCs. The receptor was derived from a young man in good health and CMV-seronegative. CDR3 in amino acids: CASSIAGQGSYGYTF. Written as DNA, the CDR3 is TGTGCCAGTAGTATAGCGGGACAGGGAAGCTATGGCTACACCTTC. Combining the CDR3 with reference TRBV19 and TRBJ1-2 gives the whole variable domain DGGITQSPKYLFRKEGQNVTLSCEQNLNHDAMYWYRQDPGQGLRLIYYSQIVNDFQKGDIAEGYSVSREKKESFPLTVTSAQKNPTAFYLCASSIAGQGSYGYTFGSGTRLTVV.